Listed below are T cell receptor beta chains from one sample, sequenced in a study of T cell responses to AZD1222 COVID-19 vaccine. This table comes from immunoSEQ multiplex PCR, and its TCRdb copy is limited to in-frame clones, with some not included. This table holds around 30,000 clones, approximately 93% found once. This sample comprised peripheral blood, obtained on day 0 of AZD1222 vaccination. Every receptor here comes from an adult in good health. Both conserved end residues are trimmed from each CDR3.

cdr3_aa | j_call | v_call | cdr3_length
ASSFNYEQF | TRBJ2-1 | TRBV13 | 9
AISSSRDGLYEQY | TRBJ2-7 | TRBV10-3 | 13
ASRPTLAGDTQY | TRBJ2-3 | TRBV19 | 12
ASTPGGRVITGELF | TRBJ2-2 | TRBV6-2/TRBV6-3 | 14
ASSYTANTEAF | TRBJ1-1 | TRBV6-5 | 11
ASSPDPSGYNEQF | TRBJ2-1 | TRBV7-2 | 13
ASSPQGPTWGSGGNEQF | TRBJ2-1 | TRBV6-2/TRBV6-3 | 17
ASSQGGGAGELF | TRBJ2-2 | TRBV4-3 | 12
ASTRGATNEKLF | TRBJ1-4 | TRBV3-1/TRBV3-2 | 12
ASSLDTYEQY | TRBJ2-7 | TRBV5-1 | 10
ASSQLTPSPLH | TRBJ1-6 | TRBV6-5 | 11
ASTSLHSYEQY | TRBJ2-7 | TRBV12-3/TRBV12-4 | 11
ASSLGSQASGNTIY | TRBJ1-3 | TRBV7-9 | 14
ASSLSTQTAYEQY | TRBJ2-7 | TRBV6-5 | 13
ASSIGRSRRVNYGYT | TRBJ1-2 | TRBV19 | 15
AWRRAQQGSSYNSPLH | TRBJ1-6 | TRBV30 | 16
ASSLLRGETQY | TRBJ2-5 | TRBV3-1/TRBV3-2 | 11
ASSPGQLNTEAF | TRBJ1-1 | TRBV18 | 12
ASSLVRGNTIY | TRBJ1-3 | TRBV7-2 | 11
ASRGGNTGELF | TRBJ2-2 | TRBV9 | 11
ASSLAGRGNTIY | TRBJ1-3 | TRBV5-1 | 12
ASSQDAGAGEKLF | TRBJ1-4 | TRBV14 | 13
ASIMTGGANYGYT | TRBJ1-2 | TRBV19 | 13
SGGTGDYTEAF | TRBJ1-1 | TRBV29-1 | 11
ASSPSWQNYGYT | TRBJ1-2 | TRBV5-4 | 12
ASSQGSGTEAF | TRBJ1-1 | TRBV3-1/TRBV3-2 | 11
ASSWGTSGYTGELF | TRBJ2-2 | TRBV7-2 | 14
ASSRTASTDTQY | TRBJ2-3 | TRBV7-2 | 12
ASSSSSGPNQPQH | TRBJ1-5 | TRBV28 | 13
ASYHRTAGREQY | TRBJ2-7 | TRBV12-5 | 12
ASSPAQGNQPQH | TRBJ1-5 | TRBV3-1/TRBV3-2 | 12
ATRQDRANSPLH | TRBJ1-6 | TRBV15 | 12
ASSLQETQY | TRBJ2-5 | TRBV7-8 | 9
ASSLEQGVKF | TRBJ2-1 | TRBV5-1 | 10